Below, 5 T cell receptor beta chains from the same sample are listed, as sequenced in a study of blood T cell repertoires in COVID-19. Libraries were prepared by immunoSEQ multiplex PCR; TCRdb keeps only in-frame clonotypes and omits some of them. Of roughly 120,000 clones in the sample, roughly nine tenths were seen once. Sample: peripheral blood. These receptors came from a human donor in a cohort sampled during active COVID-19.

This clone showed up just once. The CDR3 spells CASSSQRPAYEQYF. The CDR3 DNA follows: TGCGCCAGCAGCTCCCAGCGTCCGGCCTACGAGCAGTACTTC. V and J are TRBV4-1 and TRBJ2-7; no clear D gene. Trimming pared 5 bases from V and 2 bases from J, leaving 13 bases between. Looked up from germline, CDR1 is MGHRA and CDR2 is YSYEKL. The CDR3 is made up of 14 amino acids.

The gene calls are TRBV5-7 and TRBJ2-1; TRBD1 aligns across 9 bases. TRBV5-7 is an ORF for which the function is uncertain. The CDR3 loop spans 15 amino acids. V shed 3 bases and J 6 bases; nucleotides not matched to a gene: 7. CDR3 nucleotide sequence: TGTGCCAGCAGCTCGCACAGGGGGCGCTTCAATGAGCAGTTCTTC. Protein product: CASSSHRGRFNEQFF.

The rearrangement links TRBV5-4 to TRBJ2-5; TRBD2 aligns across 7 bases. CDR3 length equals 16 residues. Trimming cost V 6 bases and J 4 bases; bases outside gene matches: 15. CDR1 SGHNT and CDR2 YYREEE come from the germline V gene (reference sequence). This CDR3 is CASTLGLGEGRETQYF. Here the CDR3 DNA reads TGTGCCAGCACCCTGGGACTGGGGGAGGGCAGAGAGACCCAGTACTTC.

The CDR3 DNA sequence: TGTGCCAGCGGAGCACTAGCGGGAGAACGCGAGCAGTACTTC. Its translation: CASGALAGEREQYF. The chain carries TRBV7-2 and TRBJ2-7; 11 bases match TRBD2. This CDR3 is 14 amino acids long. V lost 8 bases, J lost 6 bases, and 9 bases stayed unmatched. Germline lookup yields CDR1 SGHTA and CDR2 FQGNSA.

The chain combines TRBV18 with TRBJ1-2; D remains ambiguous. Trimming stripped 0 bases from V and 8 bases from J, with 13 bases between. CDR1 is KGHSH and CDR2 is LQKENI in the germline V gene. The length of the CDR3 is 14 residues. CDR3 DNA: TGTGCCAGCTCACCACCGCCTGGTTTGAGGGGCTACACCTTC. It encodes CASSPPPGLRGYTF.